This is a list of T cell receptor beta chains from one sample in a study of blood T cell repertoires in COVID-19. Profiling relied on immunoSEQ multiplex PCR, and the TCRdb table lists in-frame clones only, not all of them. Of some 240,000 clones listed, about 79% are singletons. The material sequenced was peripheral blood. These TCRs come from a woman of 80 years or more with acute or convalescent COVID-19. The CDR3 runs from the conserved cysteine through the conserved F or W. The order of the fields is clone size, D gene, V gene, J gene, CDR3 protein, CDR3 DNA. The D gene is left open where the match is weak. Clone sizes are given selectively: once, few, many, or a class where the clone is expanded.

abundance: NA
d_gene: NA
v_gene: TRBV2
j_gene: TRBJ2-7
CDR3aa: CASKGDSYEQYF
CDR3nt: TGTGCCAGCAAGGGGGACTCCTACGAGCAGTACTTC

abundance: NA
d_gene: TRBD1
v_gene: TRBV5-4
j_gene: TRBJ2-7
CDR3aa: CASSLVGQNSYEQYF
CDR3nt: TGTGCCAGCAGCTTGGTGGGACAGAACTCCTACGAGCAGTACTTC

abundance: NA
d_gene: NA
v_gene: TRBV25-1
j_gene: TRBJ1-6
CDR3aa: CASSESGDSPLHF
CDR3nt: TGTGCCAGCAGTGAGTCGGGGGATTCACCCCTCCACTTT

abundance: NA
d_gene: NA
v_gene: TRBV5-1
j_gene: TRBJ1-1
CDR3aa: CASSLYSGRAVNTEAFF
CDR3nt: TGCGCCAGCAGCTTGTATTCGGGCAGGGCCGTGAACACTGAAGCTTTCTTT

abundance: once
d_gene: NA
v_gene: TRBV19
j_gene: TRBJ2-5
CDR3aa: CASSIAQGLETQYF
CDR3nt: TGTGCCAGTAGTATAGCCCAGGGTCTGGAGACCCAGTACTTC

abundance: NA
d_gene: TRBD1
v_gene: TRBV6-5
j_gene: TRBJ1-4
CDR3aa: CASSYPTGVDEKLFF
CDR3nt: TGTGCCAGCAGTTACCCAACAGGGGTTGATGAAAAACTGTTTTTT

abundance: NA
d_gene: TRBD2
v_gene: TRBV7-9
j_gene: TRBJ2-7
CDR3aa: CASSLGEGYEQYF
CDR3nt: TGTGCCAGCAGCTTGGGGGAGGGGTACGAGCAGTACTTC

abundance: NA
d_gene: NA
v_gene: TRBV27
j_gene: TRBJ1-6
CDR3aa: CASSPEMTGLYNSPLHF
CDR3nt: TGTGCCAGCAGTCCCGAAATGACAGGCCTCTATAATTCACCCCTCCACTTT

abundance: NA
d_gene: NA
v_gene: TRBV11-1
j_gene: TRBJ1-2
CDR3aa: CASSPTPNYGYTF
CDR3nt: TGTGCCAGCAGCCCGACACCAAACTATGGCTACACCTTC

abundance: NA
d_gene: TRBD1
v_gene: TRBV7-9
j_gene: TRBJ2-1
CDR3aa: CASSPRGPSSYNEQFF
CDR3nt: TGTGCCAGCAGCCCAAGGGGGCCTAGCTCCTACAATGAGCAGTTCTTC

abundance: NA
d_gene: NA
v_gene: TRBV28
j_gene: TRBJ1-2
CDR3aa: CASMGQANYGYTF
CDR3nt: TGTGCCAGCATGGGGCAGGCTAACTATGGCTACACCTTC

abundance: few
d_gene: NA
v_gene: TRBV28
j_gene: TRBJ1-6
CDR3aa: CASSQGSFSYNSPLHF
CDR3nt: TGTGCCAGCAGTCAGGGGTCTTTCTCCTATAATTCACCCCTCCACTTT

abundance: once
d_gene: NA
v_gene: TRBV19
j_gene: TRBJ2-7
CDR3aa: CASSGDGTIYEQYF
CDR3nt: TGTGCCAGTAGTGGCGACGGGACAATCTACGAGCAGTACTTC

abundance: NA
d_gene: NA
v_gene: TRBV2
j_gene: TRBJ1-2
CDR3aa: CASREGRINYGYTF
CDR3nt: TGTGCCAGCAGGGAGGGACGGATTAACTATGGCTACACCTTC

abundance: NA
d_gene: NA
v_gene: TRBV6-1
j_gene: TRBJ2-2
CDR3aa: CASSAPPGGNTGELFF
CDR3nt: TGTGCCAGCAGTGCTCCCCCCGGGGGGAACACCGGGGAGCTGTTTTTT

abundance: NA
d_gene: NA
v_gene: TRBV3-1/TRBV3-2
j_gene: TRBJ1-6
CDR3aa: CASSPQVSNSPLHF
CDR3nt: TGTGCCAGCAGCCCTCAGGTCTCCAATTCACCCCTCCACTTT

abundance: NA
d_gene: NA
v_gene: TRBV6-5
j_gene: TRBJ2-2
CDR3aa: CASSYPLQNTGELFF
CDR3nt: TGTGCCAGCAGTTACCCATTACAGAACACCGGGGAGCTGTTTTTT

abundance: NA
d_gene: NA
v_gene: TRBV5-1
j_gene: TRBJ1-5
CDR3aa: CASSLLPQSTNQPQHF
CDR3nt: TGCGCCAGCAGCTTGCTGCCCCAGTCCACCAATCAGCCCCAGCATTTT

abundance: NA
d_gene: NA
v_gene: TRBV11-2
j_gene: TRBJ2-2
CDR3aa: CASSFGNRELFF
CDR3nt: TGTGCCAGCAGCTTCGGGAACAGGGAGCTGTTTTTT

abundance: NA
d_gene: TRBD1
v_gene: TRBV28
j_gene: TRBJ2-7
CDR3aa: CASSSSGQGIEQYF
CDR3nt: TGTGCCAGCAGTTCATCGGGACAGGGAATCGAGCAGTACTTC

abundance: NA
d_gene: TRBD1
v_gene: TRBV7-7
j_gene: TRBJ1-2
CDR3aa: CASRSTGQGDYGYTF
CDR3nt: TGTGCTAGCAGAAGTACGGGACAGGGTGACTATGGCTACACCTTC

abundance: NA
d_gene: TRBD1
v_gene: TRBV6-5
j_gene: TRBJ1-2
CDR3aa: CASTGTGTSLDGYTF
CDR3nt: TGTGCCAGCACCGGGACAGGGACCAGTTTGGATGGCTACACCTTC

abundance: NA
d_gene: TRBD2
v_gene: TRBV5-1
j_gene: TRBJ2-5
CDR3aa: CASSSSGGEETQYF
CDR3nt: TGCGCCAGCAGCAGTAGCGGGGGGGAAGAGACCCAGTACTTC

abundance: NA
d_gene: TRBD2
v_gene: TRBV5-6
j_gene: TRBJ2-1
CDR3aa: CASSRSGRSSYNEQFF
CDR3nt: TGTGCCAGCAGCCGTAGCGGGCGCTCCTCCTACAATGAGCAGTTCTTC

abundance: NA
d_gene: NA
v_gene: TRBV28
j_gene: TRBJ2-2
CDR3aa: CASSLGGGELFF
CDR3nt: TGTGCCAGCAGCCTAGGGGGCGGGGAGCTGTTTTTT

abundance: few
d_gene: TRBD1
v_gene: TRBV30
j_gene: TRBJ1-3
CDR3aa: CAWGQGSNTIYF
CDR3nt: TGTGCCTGGGGACAGGGAAGTAACACCATATATTTT

abundance: NA
d_gene: TRBD2
v_gene: TRBV11-3
j_gene: TRBJ2-1
CDR3aa: CASSMGLAGGNEQFF
CDR3nt: TGTGCCAGCAGCATGGGACTAGCGGGGGGCAATGAGCAGTTCTTC

abundance: NA
d_gene: TRBD1
v_gene: TRBV5-1
j_gene: TRBJ2-2
CDR3aa: CASSWDRPNTGELFF
CDR3nt: TGCGCCAGCAGTTGGGACAGGCCGAACACCGGGGAGCTGTTTTTT

abundance: NA
d_gene: TRBD2
v_gene: TRBV13
j_gene: TRBJ2-5
CDR3aa: CASSLRAGTQETQYF
CDR3nt: TGTGCCAGCAGCTTGCGAGCGGGGACCCAAGAGACCCAGTACTTC

abundance: NA
d_gene: NA
v_gene: TRBV3-1/TRBV3-2
j_gene: TRBJ2-1
CDR3aa: CASSQEDFSYNEQFF
CDR3nt: TGTGCCAGCAGCCAGGAGGACTTCTCCTACAATGAGCAGTTCTTC

abundance: NA
d_gene: TRBD1
v_gene: TRBV6-5
j_gene: TRBJ1-5
CDR3aa: CASKNRGINQPQHF
CDR3nt: TGTGCCAGCAAAAACAGGGGAATCAATCAGCCCCAGCATTTT

abundance: NA
d_gene: NA
v_gene: TRBV28
j_gene: TRBJ1-3
CDR3aa: CASLGGLGNTIYF
CDR3nt: TGTGCCAGCCTCGGGGGGCTGGGAAACACCATATATTTT

abundance: NA
d_gene: NA
v_gene: TRBV6-1
j_gene: TRBJ2-7
CDR3aa: CASSEIPGSSYEQYF
CDR3nt: TGTGCCAGCAGTGAAATACCGGGGAGCTCCTACGAGCAGTACTTC